The present T cell receptor beta chain was sequenced within a study of shared clonotypes between healthy human individuals. Repertoires were generated with immunoSEQ multiplex PCR, while TCRdb's copy carries only in-frame clones and drops some. The sample includes roughly 500,000 clones, 75% to 85% seen only once; the top ten take approximately 13%. Germline V gives CDR1 WSHSY, CDR2 SAAADI. V lost 9 bases and J lost 2; bases outside the gene matches: 2. This CDR3 spans 14 amino acids. With respect to this clone: Other DNA sequences within the sample encode an identical CDR3.

The sequenced sample consisted of PBMCs. The sequence derives from a woman in her thirties or forties in good health. Some clones in this sample may be carry-over from other donors' samples. This chain connects TRBV10-2 to TRBJ2-5, with 14 positions matching TRBD2. The CDR3, as DNA: TGCGCCAGTAGACTAGCGGGAGGGCAAGAGACCCAGTACTTC. Protein sequence: CASRLAGGQETQYF.